This TCR beta chain was identified in a study of blood T cell repertoires in COVID-19. Germline V gene sequence: CDR1 SEHNR, CDR2 FQNEAQ (reference sequence). The CDR3 is made up of 14 amino acids. V gave up 4 bases and J gave up 0 bases, with 9 bases separating them. Living in 24 US areas, the participants were between 18 and 89 years of age. Donors were grouped by their self-reported clinical history. Those designated as exposed participants met a COVID-19 case within 2 weeks before study entry. Authors' data handling: Reference gene primers were amplified, and this amplification served to estimate nucleated cell counts. Produced via immunoSEQ multiplex PCR; TCRdb's table is partial and in-frame only. The DNA gave D and trimming, while V, J and clone size come from that table. The sample consists of hundreds of thousands of clones, around 82% of them appearing once.

The receptor was isolated from a woman aged 50 to 65 who had been exposed to COVID-19. The rearrangement uses TRBV7-9 and TRBJ1-1, with D tentatively TRBD1 (5 bases). Material: PBMCs or T cells enriched from blood (not recorded which). The CDR3 loop reads CASSSQVMNTEAFF. The CDR3 coding sequence is TGTGCCAGCAGCTCACAGGTGATGAACACTGAAGCTTTCTTT.